The 27 T cell receptor beta chains below all came from one sample that was sequenced in a study of T cells in Graves' hyperthyroidism and ophthalmopathy. Template material for amplifying TCR beta CDR3 regions consisted of RNA transcripts. The HTBI set primed first-round TCR CDR3 RT-PCR. TCRdb reprocessed the multiplex PCR reads via MiXCR and lists one record per CDR3 protein. The table includes over 500,000 distinct CDR3 sequences, roughly 17% detected once. The source material was blood. The receptors come from a woman between 18 and 29 years old with Graves' ophthalmopathy.

This clonotype was picked up many times. The chain carries TRBV28 and TRBJ1-6; 8 bases are a match to TRBD1. The CDR3 extends over 15 amino acids. From germline, CDR1 is MDHEN and CDR2 SYDVKM. V dropped 4 bases and J dropped 7; count of bases not matched to a gene: 6. CDR3 loop: CASSSTGASNSPLHF. Here the CDR3 DNA reads TGTGCCAGCAGTTCGACAGGGGCGAGCAATTCACCCCTCCACTTT.

The sample holds many counts of this clonotype. The CDR3 DNA reads TGTGCCAGCAGTTTATATTGGACTAGCGGGGCGGAGGGGGACAATGAGACCCAGTACTTC. The encoded protein is CASSLYWTSGAEGDNETQYF. The chain joins TRBV28 to TRBJ2-5, with 12 bases aligning to TRBD2. The trim removed 1 base at V and 5 bases at J, leaving 17 bases unmatched. The CDR3 length is 20 residues. Germline V gives CDR1 MDHEN, CDR2 SYDVKM.

This chain links TRBV30 with TRBJ2-5, with TRBD2 matching 9 bases. Germline CDR1 GTSNPN, CDR2 SVGIG (reference sequence). The CDR3 has 13 residues. In nucleotides, the CDR3 is TGTGCAACGGTCTCTAGCGGGATTGGGACCCAGTACTTC. This codes for CATVSSGIGTQYF.

This clonotype has a count of ten or more. The V gene is TRBV5-6, the J gene TRBJ2-5; D uncertain. From germline, CDR1 is SGHDT and CDR2 YYEEEE. Trimming stripped 7 bases from V and 1 base from J, with 17 bases between. The CDR3 spans 15 residues. The CDR3, as DNA: TGTGCCAGCCAACAAGATACAGCGCTCCAAGAGACCCAGTACTTC. It translates to CASQQDTALQETQYF.

This clonotype has just a few counts. The V gene is TRBV6-1, the J gene TRBJ2-5, with D possibly TRBD1 on 6 matching bases. The CDR3 spans 14 residues. V was cut by 1 base and J by 7 bases, with 13 bases left in between. The germline V gene has CDR1 MNHNS and CDR2 SASEGT. In nucleotides, the CDR3 is TGTGCCAGCAGTGAAGGGGGGCGAAGGGGGACCCAGTACTTC. This sequence encodes CASSEGGRRGTQYF.

The gene calls are TRBV30 and TRBJ2-2; TRBD2 aligns across 7 bases. The J segment lost 3 bases and the V segment lost 3 bases, leaving 1 base of the junction unmatched. The CDR3 has 13 residues. Germline loops: CDR1 GTSNPN, CDR2 SVGIG (reference sequence). This CDR3 is CAWSGGYTGELFF. The DNA of the CDR3 is TGTGCCTGGAGCGGGGGGTACACCGGGGAGCTGTTTTTT.

The rearrangement uses TRBV5-1 and TRBJ2-3, with 7 bases aligning to TRBD1. Germline trimming cut 2 bases from V and 0 bases from J; bases unmatched to any gene: 6. The CDR3 runs to 16 residues. Germline lookup yields CDR1 SGHRS and CDR2 YFSETQ. CDR3 in amino acids: CASSLPPGQSTDTQYF. The DNA for the CDR3 is TGCGCCAGCAGCTTACCCCCGGGACAGAGCACAGATACGCAGTATTTT.

There are a few counts of this clonotype. V usage is TRBV5-1 and J usage is TRBJ2-7, with 9 bases fitting TRBD2. V shed 2 bases and J 0 bases; nucleotides not matched to a gene: 3. CDR3 length equals 15 residues. CDR1 is SGHRS, CDR2 YFSETQ, per germline. This CDR3 reads CASSFISGGSYEQYF. CDR3 DNA: TGCGCCAGCAGCTTCATTAGCGGGGGCTCCTACGAGCAGTACTTC.

This clonotype was found a few times. The J gene is TRBJ2-2, the V gene TRBV9; 8 bases match TRBD2. V was pared by 0 bases and J by 6 bases, with 10 bases of the junction left unmatched. This CDR3 comprises 17 residues. The germline gives CDR1 SGDLS, CDR2 YYNGEE. CDR3 residues: CASSVVPPGLGPGELFF. For the CDR3, the DNA is TGTGCCAGCAGCGTAGTACCCCCGGGACTAGGACCCGGGGAGCTGTTTTTT.

This clonotype was seen repeatedly, ten times or more. V usage is TRBV3-1 and J usage is TRBJ1-2; TRBD1 matches at 8 bases. The CDR3 covers 14 residues. Germline CDR1 reads LGHDT; CDR2 reads YNNKEL (reference sequence). V was clipped by 4 bases and J by 4 bases; unmatched bases: 5. The CDR3 DNA sequence: TGTGCCAGCAGCCGGACGACAGGGGCCTATGGCTACACCTTC. Translating it yields CASSRTTGAYGYTF.

This chain joins TRBV6-1 and TRBJ2-3, with D tentatively TRBD1 (7 bases). Trimming stripped 6 bases from V and 2 bases from J, with 21 bases between. Germline loops: CDR1 MNHNS, CDR2 SASEGT. The CDR3 runs 17 residues. The CDR3 protein is CASSRQPGRGDTDTQYF. In DNA form, the CDR3 reads TGTGCCAGCAGCCGCCAACCCGGCAGGGGGGACACAGATACGCAGTATTTT.

This clonotype was counted many times. The chain recombines TRBV27 with TRBJ2-5; 11 bases align to TRBD2. With 7 bases clipped from V and 1 base from J, the junction kept 2 bases outside the gene matches. Germline V gene sequence: CDR1 MNHEY, CDR2 SMNVEV (reference sequence). CDR3 size: 14 residues. CDR3 protein: CASKTSGTQETQYF. CDR3 coding DNA: TGTGCCAGCAAGACTAGCGGGACCCAAGAGACCCAGTACTTC.

This clonotype has ten or more counts. The chain has TRBV11-3 and TRBJ2-6; 7 nucleotides match TRBD2. Germline trimming cut 2 bases from V and 2 bases from J; bases unmatched to any gene: 12. CDR3 length: 19 residues. Germline values: CDR1 SGHNT, CDR2 YENEEA. The CDR3 sequence is CASSLLPNSGIPGANVLTF. The CDR3 DNA follows: TGTGCCAGCAGCTTATTGCCCAACAGCGGGATACCTGGGGCCAACGTCCTGACTTTC.

This clonotype came up a few times. DNA for the CDR3: TGTGCCAGCAGTTTCTGGACTAGCGGGGGTCTGGGAGCTGGGGCCAACGTCCTGACTTTC. It is translated as CASSFWTSGGLGAGANVLTF. The V gene is TRBV12-3 or TRBV12-4, the J gene TRBJ2-6, with 13 bases matching TRBD2. Trimming at V came to 3 bases and at J to 2 bases, leaving 10 bases not matched to a gene. This CDR3 is built from 20 residues.

This clonotype appeared many times. V and J are TRBV15 and TRBJ1-1; no clear D gene. The V end lost 0 bases, the J end lost 9 bases, and 11 bases lay between the germline ends. The CDR3 is 13 amino acids. Germline V CDR1 and CDR2: LNHNV, YYDKDF (reference sequence). The CDR3 region has the DNA TGTGCCACCAGCAGAGACCGGACGGAAAAAGCTTTCTTT. Translated: CATSRDRTEKAFF.

This sequence joins TRBV9 and TRBJ1-5, with TRBD1 as a possible D gene (5 bases). CDR1 and CDR2 (germline): SGDLS, YYNGEE. The germline V and J ends were trimmed by 3 bases and 0 bases, with 10 bases remaining between them. This CDR3 has 15 amino acids. In nucleotides, the CDR3 is TGTGCCAGCAGCGCCACAGGTGATAGCAATCAGCCCCAGCATTTT. It translates to CASSATGDSNQPQHF.

The rearrangement joins TRBV5-6 to TRBJ2-1; 9 nucleotides agree with TRBD2. Germline CDR1 is SGHDT and CDR2 is YYEEEE. The V and J ends lost 0 bases and 4 bases, in that order; junction bases with no gene match: 5. The CDR3 spans 16 residues. The CDR3 sequence: CASSLDGLATYNEQFF. For the CDR3, the DNA is TGTGCCAGCAGCTTGGACGGACTAGCGACTTACAATGAGCAGTTCTTC.

This clonotype was counted many times. The genes are TRBV3-1 and TRBJ1-6, with TRBD1 matching 9 bases. The CDR3 loop spans 13 amino acids. Germline assignment: CDR1 LGHDT and CDR2 YNNKEL (reference sequence). J was trimmed by 8 bases and V by 4 bases; bases with no gene match: 0. CDR3 residues: CASSRDRDSPLHF. For the CDR3, the DNA is TGTGCCAGCAGCCGGGACAGGGATTCACCCCTCCACTTT.

The table lists this clonotype with many counts. The chain uses TRBV27 and TRBJ1-2; maybe TRBD1 (5 bases). CDR1 and CDR2 (germline): MNHEY, SMNVEV (reference sequence). The germline V and J ends were trimmed by 5 bases and 3 bases, with 16 bases remaining between them. This CDR3 region has 15 residues. This CDR3 reads CASSPGTRRYYGYTF. CDR3 coding DNA: TGTGCCAGCAGTCCGGGGACGCGGCGGTACTATGGCTACACCTTC.

This clonotype was found a few times. V and J are TRBV7-8 and TRBJ2-1; no reliable D call. V lost 5 bases to trimming and J lost 0 bases, with 14 bases between them. This CDR3 region has 16 residues. Germline CDR1 SGHVS, CDR2 FQNEAQ. The CDR3 DNA sequence: TGTGCCAGCAGCGACAAAGCGACCCGCTCCTACAATGAGCAGTTCTTC. It specifies CASSDKATRSYNEQFF. Filled out from reference TRBV7-8 and TRBJ2-1, the complete variable domain reads GAGVSQSPRYKVAKRGQDVALRCDPISGHVSLFWYQQALGQGPEFLTYFQNEAQLDKSGLPSDRFFAERPEGSVSTLKIQRTQQEDSAVYLCASSDKATRSYNEQFFGPGTRLTVL.

This clonotype was counted ten times or more. The CDR3 loop is CASQPWDRTYEQYF. In DNA form, the CDR3 reads TGTGCCAGCCAACCCTGGGACAGAACCTACGAGCAGTACTTC. This chain connects TRBV7-9 to TRBJ2-7; 7 bases are shared with TRBD1. The CDR3 runs 14 residues. After removal of 8 bases from V and 2 bases from J, the junction contained 9 bases not matched to a gene. Per the germline V gene, CDR1 is SEHNR and CDR2 is FQNEAQ (reference sequence).

This clonotype was seen repeatedly, ten times or more. The chain employs TRBV3-1 and TRBJ2-1; 8 bases align to TRBD1. The CDR3 sequence is 14 residues long. Unmatched junction bases numbered 2, after V lost 4 bases and J lost 3 bases. Germline CDR1 LGHDT, CDR2 YNNKEL (reference sequence). CDR3 in DNA: TGTGCCAGCAGCCCGGGACAGGACTACAATGAGCAGTTCTTC. As protein: CASSPGQDYNEQFF.

The chain joins TRBV5-1 to TRBJ1-2; 7 bases match TRBD1. Germline V CDR1 and CDR2: SGHRS, YFSETQ. The CDR3 is 13 residues long. Unmatched junction bases numbered 5, after V lost 0 bases and J lost 9 bases. CDR3 coding DNA: TGCGCCAGCAGCTTGGACAGGGGTCAGAGCTACACCTTC. Its protein is CASSLDRGQSYTF.

This clonotype has more than one count but fewer than ten. The gene calls are TRBV9 and TRBJ2-1; D is possibly TRBD1 or TRBD2 (6 bases each). This CDR3 region has 16 residues. Per the germline V gene, CDR1 is SGDLS and CDR2 is YYNGEE. V lost 0 bases to trimming and J lost 8 bases, with 18 bases between them. CDR3 in amino acids: CASSVGGAPGQHEQFF. As DNA, the CDR3 is TGTGCCAGCAGCGTAGGGGGGGCCCCCGGCCAACATGAGCAGTTCTTC.

This clonotype occurred a few times. The genes are TRBV27 and TRBJ2-7, with D tentatively TRBD1 (6 bases). This CDR3 is built from 17 residues. Germline-derived CDR1 and CDR2 are MNHEY and SMNVEV (reference sequence). V was trimmed by 6 bases and J by 1 base, leaving 22 bases between them. CDR3 sequence (DNA): TGTGCCAGCAGAGTACAGGGTAGGGGTAGCCAATCCTACGAGCAGTACTTC. This gives the protein CASRVQGRGSQSYEQYF.

This clonotype appeared many times. V and J are TRBV6-1 and TRBJ1-1, with no clear D. The germline V gene encodes CDR1 MNHNS and CDR2 SASEGT. V was pared by 6 bases and J by 4 bases, with 6 bases between. This CDR3 is built from 11 residues. The CDR3 spells CASSHSTEAFF. The CDR3 DNA follows: TGTGCCAGCAGCCACTCCACTGAAGCTTTCTTT.

This clonotype appeared many times. CDR3 region: CASSLLRRLTDTQYF. The CDR3 nucleotides read TGTGCCAGCAGTTTATTACGGCGGCTTACAGATACGCAGTATTTT. This chain uses TRBV28 with TRBJ2-3; D is unclear. The CDR3 length is 15 residues. Trimming removed 1 base from V and 3 bases from J, with 11 bases in between. Germline values: CDR1 MDHEN, CDR2 SYDVKM.